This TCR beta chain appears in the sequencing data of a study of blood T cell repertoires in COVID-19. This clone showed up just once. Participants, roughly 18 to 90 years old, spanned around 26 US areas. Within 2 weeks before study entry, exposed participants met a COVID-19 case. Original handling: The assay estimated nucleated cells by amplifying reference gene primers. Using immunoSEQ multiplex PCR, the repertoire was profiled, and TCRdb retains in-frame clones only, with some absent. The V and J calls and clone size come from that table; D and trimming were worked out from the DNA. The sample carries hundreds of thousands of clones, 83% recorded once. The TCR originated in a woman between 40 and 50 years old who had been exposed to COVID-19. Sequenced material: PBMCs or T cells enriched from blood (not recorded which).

For the CDR3, the DNA is TGTGCCTGGAGCCTCGCCAGGGGCAATCAGCCCCAGCATTTT. Translated, it gives CAWSLARGNQPQHF. This chain links TRBV30 with TRBJ1-5, with D possibly matching TRBD1 (5 bases). CDR1 is GTSNPN and CDR2 is SVGIG in the germline V gene (reference sequence). This CDR3 contains 14 residues. V gave up 3 bases and J gave up 2 bases, with 11 bases separating them.